The 10 T cell receptor beta chains below come from one sample, sequenced in a study of T cells in localized non-small cell lung cancer. Here immunoSEQ multiplex PCR was the method, and the copy in TCRdb shows in-frame clones only, minus some. The top ten hold roughly 31% of the sample, which has tens of thousands of clones, around 73% seen once. Material: peripheral blood, obtained before any cancer treatment. All receptors derive from a male donor aged 60 or over with stage II squamous cell lung carcinoma.

The rearrangement uses TRBV14 and TRBJ1-3; tentatively, D is TRBD1 (6 bases). V lost 4 bases, J lost 0 bases, and 10 bases lay in between. CDR3 length: 15 amino acids. Looked up from germline, CDR1 is SGHDN and CDR2 is FVKESK. The CDR3 sequence: CASSLGALSGNTIYF. DNA of the CDR3: TGTGCCAGCAGCCTGGGGGCACTCTCTGGAAACACCATATATTTT. The full variable domain, in which reference TRBV14 and TRBJ1-3 provide the parts outside the CDR3, is EAGVTQFPSHSVIEKGQTVTLRCDPISGHDNLYWYRRVMGKEIKFLLHFVKESKQDESGMPNNRFLAERTGGTYSTLKVQPAELEDSGVYFCASSLGALSGNTIYFGEGSWLTVV.

The chain is built from TRBV5-6 and TRBJ1-5; D remains unclear. V dropped 1 base and J dropped 3 bases, with 2 bases sitting between them. Germline loops: CDR1 SGHDT, CDR2 YYEEEE. This CDR3 comprises 12 residues. The CDR3, as DNA: TGTGCCAGCAGCTTGTTCAATCAGCCCCAGCATTTT. It encodes CASSLFNQPQHF.

The chain is built from TRBV30 and TRBJ1-3; D not certain. This CDR3 is built from 15 residues. CDR1 is GTSNPN and CDR2 is SVGIG in the germline V gene (reference sequence). Trimming took 2 bases from V and 6 from J, leaving 17 bases between them. The CDR3 reads CAWSPGKSMANTIYF. The CDR3 DNA is TGTGCCTGGAGTCCCGGAAAGTCCATGGCAAACACCATATATTTT.

In regard to this clone: Additional DNA sequences in this sample encode the identical CDR3. The chain joins TRBV7-6 to TRBJ2-3; 12 bases are a match to TRBD2. Per the germline V gene, CDR1 is SGHVS and CDR2 is FNYEAQ. This CDR3 has 17 residues. Unmatched junction bases numbered 11, after V lost 5 bases and J lost 5 bases. CDR3 bases: TGTGCCAGCAGCACACGTCCTAGCGGGGGGGCCGTAGATACGCAGTATTTT. It codes for CASSTRPSGGAVDTQYF.

The chain carries TRBV29-1 and TRBJ2-5; maybe TRBD1 (5 bases). Germline CDR1 and CDR2: SQVTM and ANQGSEA. V gave up 4 bases and J gave up 5 bases, with 17 bases separating them. This CDR3 has 14 amino acids. CDR3 DNA sequence: TGCAGCGTTGGCTTGACAGCCTTGCCGGAGACCCAGTACTTC. Translation gives CSVGLTALPETQYF.

The chain couples TRBV2 to TRBJ1-1, with D uncertain. V lost 7 bases, J lost 1 base, and 7 bases lay in between. This CDR3 spans 12 amino acids. In germline, CDR1 is SNHLY, CDR2 FYNNEI. CDR3 residues: CASTGRNTEAFF. For the CDR3, the DNA is TGTGCCAGCACCGGTCGGAACACTGAAGCTTTCTTT.

The chain combines TRBV7-9 with TRBJ2-4; D is perhaps TRBD1 or TRBD2 (5 bases each). Germline-derived CDR1 and CDR2 are SEHNR and FQNEAQ (reference sequence). The CDR3 has 15 amino acids. V lost 6 bases and J 6 bases, leaving 18 bases between the germline ends. The CDR3 protein is CASSPLGVSGNIQYF. CDR3 nucleotides: TGTGCCAGCAGTCCTCTGGGGGTTTCGGGAAACATTCAGTACTTC. Full variable domain (remainder filled in from reference TRBV7-9 and TRBJ2-4): DTGVSQNPRHKITKRGQNVTFRCDPISEHNRLYWYRQTLGQGPEFLTYFQNEAQLEKSRLLSDRFSAERPKGSFSTLEIQRTEQGDSAMYLCASSPLGVSGNIQYFGAGTRLSVL.

The chain links TRBV30 to TRBJ1-2; D might be TRBD1 (6 bases). Germline assignment: CDR1 GTSNPN and CDR2 SVGIG (reference sequence). CDR3 length: 13 residues. V shed 1 base and J shed 8 bases, with 14 bases lying between them. The CDR3 nucleotides are TGTGCCTGGAGTGAGGACAGAACCGGCGGCTACACCTTC. Amino acid sequence: CAWSEDRTGGYTF.

The rearrangement uses TRBV6-5 and TRBJ2-2; no definite D call. The V end lost 0 bases, the J end lost 10 bases, and 12 bases lay between the germline ends. The V gene's germline CDR1 is MNHEY and CDR2 SVGAGI. This CDR3 spans 14 amino acids. The CDR3 coding sequence is TGTGCCAGCAGTTACTCAGCCCAGGCCGAGGAGCTGTTTTTT. This codes for CASSYSAQAEELFF.

In its sample, this clone ranks as medium-sized. This chain joins TRBV11-2 and TRBJ1-6; 9 nucleotides agree with TRBD1. J lost 7 bases, V lost 4 bases, and 2 bases had no gene match. Germline-derived CDR1 and CDR2 are SGHAT and FQNNGV. The CDR3 is 14 residues long. In nucleotides, the CDR3 is TGTGCCAGCAGCTACAGGGGGCGGAATTCACCCCTCCACTTT. Protein product: CASSYRGRNSPLHF.